A selection of T cell receptor beta chains follows, all from one sample in a study of regulatory T cells in long-lasting Graves disease. Via MiXCR, TCRdb re-called the multiplex PCR reads, giving one row per CDR3 protein. The sample consists of 400,000 to 500,000 distinct CDR3 sequences, about 15% of them appearing once. The same specimen was also included in a second study, on T cells in Graves' hyperthyroidism and ophthalmopathy.

Sequenced material: peripheral blood mononuclear cells (PBMCs), taken at new diagnosis, from a patient treated with antithyroid drugs. The receptors here all came from a woman in her 40s with Graves disease. Both conserved end residues are part of each CDR3. D genes are given only for firm matches. Clone size is stated in some rows and not others, as once, few, many or a class when expanded.

clone size	D gene	J gene	V gene	CDR3 DNA	CDR3 protein
NA	NA	TRBJ2-5	TRBV3-1	TGTGCCAGCAGCCATTACTCCTCAACGGCCCAGTACTTC	CASSHYSSTAQYF
many	NA	TRBJ1-1	TRBV30	TGTGCCTGGAGTCCGACAGGAAACACTGAAGCTTTCTTT	CAWSPTGNTEAFF
many	NA	TRBJ1-1	TRBV7-9	TGTGCCAGCAGCACCTCGGGAGCGGGAGCTTTCTTT	CASSTSGAGAFF
many	NA	TRBJ2-5	TRBV28	TGTGCCAGCAGTTTAACGAGAGTAGGGGAGACCCAGTACTTC	CASSLTRVGETQYF
few	TRBD1	TRBJ1-4	TRBV11-3	TGTGCCAGCAGCTCCCGGACAGGGAGTGGTGAAAAACTGTTTTTT	CASSSRTGSGEKLFF
many	TRBD2	TRBJ2-1	TRBV6-1	TGTGCCAGCAGTGAAAGTGGGACTAGCGTCAACAATGAGCAGTTCTTC	CASSESGTSVNNEQFF
few	NA	TRBJ2-7	TRBV28	TGTGCCAGCAGTTTTGATGGGGTTATCTACGAGCAGTACTTC	CASSFDGVIYEQYF
many	TRBD1	TRBJ2-5	TRBV5-1	TGCGCCAGCAGCTCGACAGGGGGCGGCCAAGAGACCCAGTACTTC	CASSSTGGGQETQYF
NA	TRBD2	TRBJ2-7	TRBV11-2	TGTGCCAGCAGCTTAGGGAATAGCGGGAGAGGCTACGAGCAGTACTTC	CASSLGNSGRGYEQYF
many	TRBD2	TRBJ2-7	TRBV6-2/TRBV6-3	TGTGCCAGCAGTGCGACTAGCGGGAGAAGGTACGAGCAGTACTTC	CASSATSGRRYEQYF